A single sample is the source of the 20 T cell receptor beta chains below, sequenced in a study of blood T cell repertoires in COVID-19. Repertoires were generated with immunoSEQ multiplex PCR, while TCRdb's copy carries only in-frame clones and drops some. The repertoire holds roughly 90,000 clones, with around 87% as singletons. The sequencing input was peripheral blood. The receptors stem from a man aged 35 to 55 with acute or convalescent COVID-19.

The V gene is TRBV3-1 (or the pseudogene TRBV3-2), the J gene TRBJ1-2, with no clear D. Germline V gives CDR1 LGHDT, CDR2 YNNKEL (reference sequence). There are 12 residues in the CDR3. The V end was cut by 3 bases, the J end by 9 bases, with 11 bases between. CDR3: CASSHAPGSYTF. In DNA, the CDR3 is TGTGCCAGCAGCCACGCACCCGGGAGCTACACCTTC.

The chain couples TRBV4-2 to TRBJ1-1, with D possibly being TRBD1 (6 bases). Trimming took 3 bases from V and 3 from J, leaving 20 bases between them. In germline, CDR1 is LGHNA, CDR2 YNFKEQ. This CDR3 is 17 amino acids long. CDR3 sequence reads: CASSHERGSNWDTEAFF. The CDR3 DNA sequence: TGTGCCAGCAGCCACGAAAGGGGGTCAAACTGGGACACTGAAGCTTTCTTT.

This clone was observed a handful of times. The chain has TRBV14 and TRBJ1-1; tentative D call: TRBD1 (6 bases). Per germline, CDR1 SGHDN and CDR2 FVKESK. This CDR3 is built from 15 residues. Deletions cut 1 base from V and 1 base from J, with 10 bases between. CDR3: CASSQGWGPNTEAFF. The CDR3 DNA reads as TGTGCCAGCAGCCAAGGGTGGGGGCCGAACACTGAAGCTTTCTTT. Full variable domain (outside the CDR3, taken from reference TRBV14 and TRBJ1-1): EAGVTQFPSHSVIEKGQTVTLRCDPISGHDNLYWYRRVMGKEIKFLLHFVKESKQDESGMPNNRFLAERTGGTYSTLKVQPAELEDSGVYFCASSQGWGPNTEAFFGQGTRLTVV.

V is TRBV25-1 and J is TRBJ1-1, with 7 bases that match TRBD1. Germline lookup yields CDR1 MGHDK and CDR2 SYGVNS. The CDR3 length is 16 residues. V lost 5 bases and J lost 10; bases outside the gene matches: 19. CDR3 nucleotide sequence: TGTGCCAGCAGTTCCCGGGGCGGTACAGGGGCCCTTGGAGCTTTCTTT. Its protein is CASSSRGGTGALGAFF.

The rearrangement uses TRBV7-2 and TRBJ2-7; tentative D call: TRBD1 (6 bases). The CDR3 is 14 residues long. Deletions cut 6 bases from V and 6 bases from J, with 18 bases between. CDR1 SGHTA and CDR2 FQGNSA come from the germline V gene. This CDR3 is CASRTSQGYGEQYF. In DNA, the CDR3 is TGTGCCAGCAGAACATCGCAGGGGTACGGCGAGCAGTACTTC. The whole variable domain, filled in from reference TRBV7-2 and TRBJ2-7, reads GAGVSQSPSNKVTEKGKDVELRCDPISGHTALYWYRQSLGQGLEFLIYFQGNSAPDKSGLPSDRFSAERTGGSVSTLTIQRTQQEDSAVYLCASRTSQGYGEQYFGPGTRLTVT.

The chain carries TRBV3-1 (or the pseudogene TRBV3-2) and TRBJ1-2; maybe TRBD1 (6 bases). This CDR3 has 14 amino acids. The germline gives CDR1 LGHDT, CDR2 YNNKEL (reference sequence). Trimming removed 1 base at V and 9 bases at J, with 15 bases between. CDR3 DNA: TGTGCCAGCAGCCAAGTCCTGGGTGGGGGCAGCTACACCTTC. Its translation: CASSQVLGGGSYTF.

V is TRBV5-1 and J is TRBJ2-1; D gene unclear. Trimming took 2 bases from V and 10 from J, leaving 10 bases between them. The CDR3 has 12 amino acids. Germline CDR1 SGHRS, CDR2 YFSETQ. The CDR3 coding sequence is TGCGCCAGCAGCTTCGGTGTAAACGAGCAGTTCTTC. Translation gives CASSFGVNEQFF.

The chain links TRBV15 to TRBJ1-1; the match to TRBD1 covers 10 bases. The CDR3 has 15 amino acids. Unmatched junction bases numbered 6, after V lost 3 bases and J lost 5 bases. Germline lookup yields CDR1 LNHNV and CDR2 YYDKDF (reference sequence). The CDR3 is CATSSRTGGWTEAFF. In DNA, the CDR3 is TGTGCCACCAGCAGTAGGACAGGGGGATGGACTGAAGCTTTCTTT.

The chain employs TRBV9 and TRBJ1-4, with 7 bases matching TRBD1. This CDR3 region has 15 residues. V gave up 4 bases and J gave up 4 bases; unmatched junction bases: 7. CDR1 SGDLS and CDR2 YYNGEE come from the germline V gene. The CDR3 coding sequence is TGTGCCAGCAGCAACCGACAGGGTCATAATGAAAAACTGTTTTTT. Protein: CASSNRQGHNEKLFF.

The gene calls are TRBV5-1 and TRBJ2-3; 7 bases map to TRBD2. The V segment lost 0 bases and the J segment 4 bases; nucleotides outside the gene matches: 5. Germline V gene data show CDR1 as SGHRS and CDR2 as YFSETQ. The CDR3 contains 15 residues. CDR3 coding DNA: TGCGCCAGCAGCTTGGCTGGCGGGAGTGCAGATACGCAGTATTTT. It specifies CASSLAGGSADTQYF. Variable domain in full (rest from reference TRBV5-1 and TRBJ2-3): KAGVTQTPRYLIKTRGQQVTLSCSPISGHRSVSWYQQTPGQGLQFLFEYFSETQRNKGNFPGRFSGRQFSNSRSEMNVSTLELGDSALYLCASSLAGGSADTQYFGPGTRLTVL.

The chain is built from TRBV12-3 or TRBV12-4 and TRBJ1-4; the match to TRBD1 covers 7 bases. V shed 3 bases and J 10 bases; nucleotides not matched to a gene: 2. The length of the CDR3 is 12 residues. CDR3 in amino acids: CASSFRDRKLFF. CDR3 bases: TGTGCCAGCAGTTTCCGGGACAGAAAACTGTTTTTT.

This clone appeared a few times. DNA for the CDR3: TGTGCCAGCCGACAGGACAATCAGCCCCAGCATTTT. Translated, it gives CASRQDNQPQHF. The chain combines TRBV19 with TRBJ1-5; D might be TRBD1 (6 bases). This CDR3 comprises 12 residues. Germline-derived CDR1 and CDR2 are LNHDA and SQIVND (reference sequence). V lost 9 bases and J lost 3, with 9 bases in between. Supplemented by reference TRBV19 and TRBJ1-5, the full variable domain reads DGGITQSPKYLFRKEGQNVTLSCEQNLNHDAMYWYRQDPGQGLRLIYYSQIVNDFQKGDIAEGYSVSREKKESFPLTVTSAQKNPTAFYLCASRQDNQPQHFGDGTRLSIL.

This clone has just one count. The rearrangement uses TRBV13 and TRBJ1-3; a possible D gene is TRBD1 (6 bases). V dropped 8 bases and J dropped 3 bases, with 11 bases sitting between them. Germline V gives CDR1 PRHDT, CDR2 FYEKMQ (reference sequence). This CDR3 comprises 13 residues. The CDR3 loop reads CASRGGFGNTIYF. The CDR3 bases are TGTGCCAGCCGAGGGGGTTTTGGAAACACCATATATTTT.

The V and J genes are TRBV7-8 and TRBJ2-5, with 15 bases lining up with TRBD2. The CDR3 loop spans 17 amino acids. Trimming took 4 bases from V and 5 from J; bases not matched to a gene: 8. In germline, CDR1 is SGHVS, CDR2 FQNEAQ. The CDR3 sequence is CASSSNLGLAGGETQYF. CDR3 DNA sequence: TGTGCCAGCAGCTCAAACCTAGGACTAGCGGGGGGGGAGACCCAGTACTTC. The variable domain in full, with the rest retrieved from reference TRBV7-8 and TRBJ2-5, is GAGVSQSPRYKVAKRGQDVALRCDPISGHVSLFWYQQALGQGPEFLTYFQNEAQLDKSGLPSDRFFAERPEGSVSTLKIQRTQQEDSAVYLCASSSNLGLAGGETQYFGPGTRLLVL.

This clone was counted a few times. V gene TRBV5-1 combines with J gene TRBJ2-2, with 7 bases fitting TRBD1. V was pared by 4 bases and J by 4 bases, with 4 bases of the junction left unmatched. Per the germline V gene, CDR1 is SGHRS and CDR2 is YFSETQ. CDR3 length: 14 residues. CDR3 amino acids: CASSLGQPTGELFF. The CDR3 DNA reads as TGCGCCAGCAGCCTGGGACAGCCCACCGGGGAGCTGTTTTTT.

This rearrangement joins TRBV19 to TRBJ1-1; D is unresolved. CDR1 is LNHDA and CDR2 is SQIVND in the germline V gene (reference sequence). This CDR3 is 13 amino acids long. Trimming took 5 bases from V and 4 from J, leaving 11 bases between them. The CDR3 protein is CASSRSISTEAFF. The CDR3 DNA sequence: TGTGCCAGTAGTCGGTCGATCTCCACTGAAGCTTTCTTT.

V gene TRBV5-1 combines with J gene TRBJ1-6; D may be TRBD1 (6 bases). Germline V gene data show CDR1 as SGHRS and CDR2 as YFSETQ. Trimming removed 4 bases from V and 3 bases from J, with 17 bases in between. This CDR3 has 17 residues. The DNA for the CDR3 is TGCGCCAGCAGCCTAAGGACAGACTCATACTATAATTCACCCCTCCACTTT. Translated: CASSLRTDSYYNSPLHF.

The rearrangement joins TRBV4-2 to TRBJ2-7; 7 bases match TRBD2. The germline CDR1 and CDR2 sequences are LGHNA and YNFKEQ. The CDR3 is 14 residues long. Losses at the gene ends were 4 bases for V and 6 bases for J; bases not matched to a gene: 9. DNA of the CDR3: TGTGCCAGCAGCCCCCACTCGCAGCGGGGCGAGCAGTACTTC. Translating gives CASSPHSQRGEQYF.

The chain has TRBV7-6 and TRBJ2-7; 13 bases align to TRBD2. CDR1 and CDR2 (germline): SGHVS, FNYEAQ. This CDR3 spans 19 amino acids. V was pared by 1 base and J by 0 bases, with 9 bases of the junction left unmatched. The CDR3 region has the DNA TGTGCCAGCAGCTTAGAACTAGCGGGAGGGGGCCCCAGCTCCTACGAGCAGTACTTC. Its translation is CASSLELAGGGPSSYEQYF. Full variable domain (outside the CDR3, taken from reference TRBV7-6 and TRBJ2-7): GAGVSQSPRYKVTKRGQDVALRCDPISGHVSLYWYRQALGQGPEFLTYFNYEAQQDKSGLPNDRFSAERPEGSISTLTIQRTEQRDSAMYRCASSLELAGGGPSSYEQYFGPGTRLTVT.

This CDR3 is CASSQEPGQGNNSPLHF. The CDR3 DNA is TGCGCCAGCAGCCAAGAACCTGGACAGGGAAACAATTCACCCCTCCACTTT. This chain uses TRBV4-3 with TRBJ1-6, with 8 bases matching TRBD1. V dropped 0 bases and J dropped 7; count of bases not matched to a gene: 8. CDR1 is LGHNA, CDR2 YSLEER, per germline. The CDR3 runs to 17 residues.